The sequence of this T cell receptor (beta chain) was determined in a study of vaccination effects on CD4 cells after COVID-19. Across the whole study: The median interval between the second dose and post-vaccine sampling was 72 days. Points from the study as a whole: Vaccine- and infection-induced clones showed marked clonal contraction late following vaccination.

Using immunoSEQ multiplex PCR, the repertoire was profiled, and TCRdb retains in-frame clones only, with some absent. Here the sample spans about 80,000 clones, under 85% being singletons. On this clone: The antigen remains unidentified.

Within the ViraFEST assay, antigen-specific CD4+ T cells underwent expansion with viral peptide pools prior to sequencing. Scientists isolated CD4+ T cells after a roughly 10-day culture period ended. Participants were given two doses of BNT162b2 or mRNA-1273 vaccine. Vaccinated recipients, who were negative for nucleocapsid antibodies, had no history of SARS-CoV-2 infection. Wells containing a few million PBMC each were cultured with approximately 9.7 IU/ml IL-2 and about 9.7 ug/ml peptides. CDR1 is SGHNT and CDR2 is YENEEA in the germline V gene. The CDR3 totals 15 residues. V was clipped by 5 bases and J by 4 bases; unmatched bases: 7.

The V gene is TRBV11-3, the J gene TRBJ2-1; 8 bases fit TRBD1. The TCR originated in a human donor who received a COVID-19 vaccine. Sequenced material: CD4+ T cells from PBMCs cultured with HCoV-OC43 spike peptides, taken after COVID-19 vaccination. Stated subset: HCoV-OC43 spike overlapping peptide pool stimulation. The DNA for the CDR3 is TGTGCCAGCAGCCCACGGCAGGGGGCGTACAATGAGCAGTTCTTC. It specifies CASSPRQGAYNEQFF.